These T cell receptor beta chains were read from a single sample in a study of CD4 T cells in relation to SARS-CoV-2 and coronaviruses. Assay: immunoSEQ multiplex PCR; the TCRdb copy retains only in-frame clones and omits some. The sample has around 15,000 clones, 65% to 85% seen once. Antigens of these TCRs are unknown. Sequenced input: CD4+ T cells from PBMCs, cultured in vitro. All receptors come from a human donor in good health. Each CDR3 is given with its conserved first and last residue. The D gene is left open where the match is weak. Clone sizes are given selectively: once, few, many, or a class where the clone is expanded.

TRBD2	NA	TRBJ2-1	TRBV28	TGTGCCAGCAGTCCAACAGGAGCGGGAGGTTACAATGAGCAGTTCTTC	CASSPTGAGGYNEQFF
NA	NA	TRBJ1-2	TRBV3-1/TRBV3-2	TGTGCCAGCAGCCAAGGGGAGACCTATGGCTACACCTTC	CASSQGETYGYTF
NA	NA	TRBJ2-7	TRBV18	TGTGCCAGCTCACCGGGTGTAATGAGGCGAGACGAGCAGTACTTC	CASSPGVMRRDEQYF
NA	NA	TRBJ1-1	TRBV5-1	TGCGCCAGCAGCTTGGACGGCCAAAACACTGAAGCTTTCTTT	CASSLDGQNTEAFF
NA	NA	TRBJ2-3	TRBV7-2	TGTGCCAGCAGCCCAACCCCAGTTGGCGGAAAAAGGGCAGATACGCAGTATTTT	CASSPTPVGGKRADTQYF
NA	NA	TRBJ2-1	TRBV18	TGTGCCAGCTCACCACCGGTCAGCTACAATGAGCAGTTCTTC	CASSPPVSYNEQFF
NA	NA	TRBJ2-1	TRBV18	TGTGCCAGCTCACCTCCGAGACTCACGAAGGTGTACAATGAGCAGTTCTTC	CASSPPRLTKVYNEQFF
NA	NA	TRBJ1-4	TRBV27	TGTGCCAGCAGTTCTGTCGGAGAAAAACTGTTTTTT	CASSSVGEKLFF
NA	NA	TRBJ2-3	TRBV7-2	TGTGCCAGCAGTCGACAAGCAGTGAGCACAGATACGCAGTATTTT	CASSRQAVSTDTQYF
TRBD2	NA	TRBJ2-1	TRBV18	TGTGCCAGCTCAGGAGGACTAGCGGGGAGCTCCTACAATGAGCAGTTCTTC	CASSGGLAGSSYNEQFF
NA	NA	TRBJ2-2	TRBV27	TGTGCCAGCAGTCAGAGGGGACAAAACACCGGGGAGCTGTTTTTT	CASSQRGQNTGELFF
TRBD1	NA	TRBJ1-3	TRBV20-1	TGCAGTGCTAGTGAGCATGGGACAGGGATAGGAGCCGTTGGAAACACCATATATTTT	CSASEHGTGIGAVGNTIYF
TRBD1	NA	TRBJ2-2	TRBV27	TGTGCCAGCAGTACAGGACAGGGGCGGACCGGGGAGCTGTTTTTT	CASSTGQGRTGELFF
TRBD2	NA	TRBJ2-7	TRBV3-1/TRBV3-2	TGTGCCAGCAGCCAAGGAACTAGCGGGGTTCCATACGAGCAGTACTTC	CASSQGTSGVPYEQYF
NA	NA	TRBJ1-5	TRBV2	TGTGCCAGCAGTTCCCATAACAGAAATCAGCCCCAGCATTTT	CASSSHNRNQPQHF
NA	NA	TRBJ2-7	TRBV12-3/TRBV12-4	TGTGCCAGCAGTCGGACGGGGGTGGGCCAGCAGTACTTC	CASSRTGVGQQYF
NA	NA	TRBJ1-5	TRBV19	TGTGCCAGTAGTATGGGTGCCCATAGCAATCAGCCCCAGCATTTT	CASSMGAHSNQPQHF
TRBD2	NA	TRBJ2-1	TRBV3-1/TRBV3-2	TGTGCCAGCAGCTCAGCCCTGGGAGGGTGGGGCAATGAGCAGTTCTTC	CASSSALGGWGNEQFF
NA	NA	TRBJ1-1	TRBV12-3/TRBV12-4	TGTGCCAGTCGCGCGGGGGGGGGTGAAGCTTTCTTT	CASRAGGGEAFF
NA	NA	TRBJ2-3	TRBV7-9	TGTGCCAGCAGCCCAACCGGACGGGGAGATACGCAGTATTTT	CASSPTGRGDTQYF
NA	NA	TRBJ2-6	TRBV2	TGTGCCAGCAGTCGCGGCTCTGGGGCCAACGTCCTGACTTTC	CASSRGSGANVLTF
NA	few	TRBJ1-2	TRBV24-1	TGTGCCACCAGTCAGACGGGGGCTAGCTATGGCTACACCTTC	CATSQTGASYGYTF
NA	NA	TRBJ1-4	TRBV11-3	TGTGCCAAGCGGTACAGTGGGGGAAAAGAAGCAACTAATGAAAAACTGTTTTTT	CAKRYSGGKEATNEKLFF
NA	NA	TRBJ2-2	TRBV5-1	TGCGCCAGTAGACCGACTGAACTGAACACCGGGGAGCTGTTTTTT	CASRPTELNTGELFF
NA	NA	TRBJ1-5	TRBV18	TGTGCCAGCTCACCGGACGCACATAACGGGAATCAGCCCCAGCATTTT	CASSPDAHNGNQPQHF
NA	NA	TRBJ2-7	TRBV7-3	TGTGCCAGCAGCGGGGGTTCGGACTACGAGCAGTACTTC	CASSGGSDYEQYF
NA	NA	TRBJ1-5	TRBV19	TGTGCCAGTAGTATGAGAGAGGGGGGATCCGCTCAGCCCCAGCATTTT	CASSMREGGSAQPQHF
TRBD2	NA	TRBJ2-3	TRBV6-2/TRBV6-3	TGTGCCAGCAGTTACTCGTTTTCCTTAGCGGGACTCACAGATACGCAGTATTTT	CASSYSFSLAGLTDTQYF
NA	NA	TRBJ1-1	TRBV25-1	TGTGCCAGCAGTGAATCGTCTGGCGCTGAAGCTTTCTTT	CASSESSGAEAFF
NA	NA	TRBJ2-7	TRBV27	TGTGCCAGCAGTTTGCAACCGACACAGGGAAGGGTTTTCTACGAGCAGTACTTC	CASSLQPTQGRVFYEQYF
NA	NA	TRBJ1-1	TRBV10-1	TGCGCCAGCAGTGAGAGCGGGGGAGGAACTGAAGCTTTCTTT	CASSESGGGTEAFF
NA	NA	TRBJ1-4	TRBV4-2	TGTGCCAGCAGCCAAGTCGGCGGCAACGGGGGGGAAAAACTGTTTTTT	CASSQVGGNGGEKLFF
NA	NA	TRBJ2-7	TRBV4-2	TGTGCCAGCAGCCAAGTTGCAGCCACCTACGAGCAGTACTTC	CASSQVAATYEQYF
NA	once	TRBJ1-1	TRBV18	TGTGCCAGCTCACCACCGAGTTCCCCTCTGGGAAACACTGAAGCTTTCTTT	CASSPPSSPLGNTEAFF
TRBD1	NA	TRBJ1-2	TRBV29-1	TGCAGCGTTGATAGGTTGTCGGGGACAGGCGATCGGGGCTACACCTTC	CSVDRLSGTGDRGYTF